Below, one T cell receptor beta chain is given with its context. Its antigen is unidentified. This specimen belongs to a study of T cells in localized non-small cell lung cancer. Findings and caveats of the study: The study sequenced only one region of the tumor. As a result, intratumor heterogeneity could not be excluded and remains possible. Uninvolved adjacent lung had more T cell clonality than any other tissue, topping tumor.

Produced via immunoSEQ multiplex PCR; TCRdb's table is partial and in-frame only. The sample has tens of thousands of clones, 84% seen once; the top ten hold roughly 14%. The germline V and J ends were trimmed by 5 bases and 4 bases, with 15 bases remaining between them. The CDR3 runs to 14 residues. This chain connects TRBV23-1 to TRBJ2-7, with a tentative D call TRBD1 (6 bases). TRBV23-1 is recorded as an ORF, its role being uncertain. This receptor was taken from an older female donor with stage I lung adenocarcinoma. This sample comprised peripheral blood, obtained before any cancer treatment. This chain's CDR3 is CASSAQGPAYEQYF. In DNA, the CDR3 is TGCGCCAGCAGTGCACAGGGTCCCGCTTACGAGCAGTACTTC.